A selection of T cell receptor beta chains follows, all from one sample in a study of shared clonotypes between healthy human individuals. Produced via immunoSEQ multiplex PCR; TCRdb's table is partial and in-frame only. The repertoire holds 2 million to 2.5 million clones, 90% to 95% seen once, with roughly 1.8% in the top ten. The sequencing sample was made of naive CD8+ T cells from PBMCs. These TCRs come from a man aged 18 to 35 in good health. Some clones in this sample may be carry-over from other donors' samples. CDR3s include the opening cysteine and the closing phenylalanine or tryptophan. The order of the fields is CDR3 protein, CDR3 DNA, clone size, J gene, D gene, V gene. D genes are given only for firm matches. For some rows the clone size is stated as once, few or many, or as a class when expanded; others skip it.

CASSPPQGMNTEAFF | TGTGCCAGCAGCCCTCCCCAGGGGATGAACACTGAAGCTTTCTTT | NA | TRBJ1-1 | NA | TRBV5-6
CASSLRPALPYEQYF | TGTGCCAGCAGCTTGAGGCCAGCGCTACCCTACGAGCAGTACTTC | NA | TRBJ2-7 | NA | TRBV5-5
CASSPGEPREQFF | TGTGCCAGCAGCCCCGGGGAGCCTCGCGAGCAGTTCTTC | NA | TRBJ2-1 | NA | TRBV9
CASSPPPENYEQYF | TGTGCCAGCAGTCCCCCCCCGGAGAACTACGAGCAGTACTTC | once | TRBJ2-7 | NA | TRBV28
CASSQDPGTNYEQYF | TGCGCCAGCAGCCAAGATCCCGGGACCAACTACGAGCAGTACTTC | NA | TRBJ2-7 | NA | TRBV4-3
CATSRTQEHEQYF | TGTGCCACCAGCAGAACCCAGGAGCACGAGCAGTACTTC | NA | TRBJ2-7 | NA | TRBV15
CSVEGGEVSNEQFF | TGCAGCGTTGAAGGGGGGGAAGTCTCGAATGAGCAGTTCTTC | NA | TRBJ2-1 | NA | TRBV29-1
CASTLAGGSYNEQFF | TGTGCCAGCACACTAGCGGGAGGCTCCTACAATGAGCAGTTCTTC | NA | TRBJ2-1 | TRBD2 | TRBV11-2
CASSPSVGYNEQFF | TGTGCCAGCTCACCATCGGTAGGATACAATGAGCAGTTCTTC | once | TRBJ2-1 | NA | TRBV18
CASSADGQGVTEAFF | TGTGCCAGCAGCGCAGACGGACAGGGTGTGACTGAAGCTTTCTTT | NA | TRBJ1-1 | TRBD1 | TRBV5-6
CASSYRGPTGGSEAFF | TGTGCCAGCAGTTACCGAGGCCCTACCGGTGGCAGTGAAGCTTTCTTT | NA | TRBJ1-1 | NA | TRBV6-5
CASSFHGEGAANEQFF | TGTGCCAGCAGTTTCCACGGGGAGGGGGCGGCCAATGAGCAGTTCTTC | NA | TRBJ2-1 | NA | TRBV28
CASSPRGNPYEQYF | TGTGCCAGCTCTCCCAGGGGGAACCCCTACGAGCAGTACTTC | NA | TRBJ2-7 | TRBD1 | TRBV27
CASGASSGNTIYF | TGTGCCAGCGGGGCGAGCTCTGGAAACACCATATATTTT | NA | TRBJ1-3 | NA | TRBV6-5
CASSQGTSGRASEQYF | TGTGCCAGCAGCCAAGGGACTAGCGGGAGGGCCTCCGAGCAGTACTTC | NA | TRBJ2-7 | TRBD2 | TRBV4-2
CAISESLGTVSYEQYF | TGTGCCATCAGTGAGTCGTTGGGGACGGTCTCCTACGAGCAGTACTTC | NA | TRBJ2-7 | NA | TRBV10-3
CASSPSPIRGELFF | TGTGCCAGCAGCCCCTCCCCCATAAGGGGGGAGCTGTTTTTT | NA | TRBJ2-2 | NA | TRBV7-2
CASRGRPSTDTQYF | TGCGCCAGCAGGGGGAGACCGAGCACAGATACGCAGTATTTT | NA | TRBJ2-3 | NA | TRBV5-1
CASKFGTDEQYF | TGTGCCAGCAAGTTCGGGACAGACGAGCAGTACTTC | NA | TRBJ2-7 | TRBD1 | TRBV28
CASSLLTGTYEQYF | TGTGCCAGCAGTCTTTTGACGGGAACCTACGAGCAGTACTTC | once | TRBJ2-7 | NA | TRBV28
CASSGTSGAVYEQYF | TGCGCCAGCAGCGGGACTAGCGGGGCCGTCTACGAGCAGTACTTC | NA | TRBJ2-7 | TRBD2 | TRBV10-1
CASSPPSGLAGAVTYEQYF | TGTGCCAGCAGCCCTCCATCGGGACTAGCGGGTGCTGTAACCTACGAGCAGTACTTC | NA | TRBJ2-7 | TRBD2 | TRBV11-2
CASSVAGPGEQYF | TGTGCCAGCAGCGTCGCGGGGCCGGGGGAGCAGTACTTC | NA | TRBJ2-7 | NA | TRBV9
CAWTWGMGLEQYF | TGTGCCTGGACTTGGGGTATGGGACTCGAGCAGTACTTC | NA | TRBJ2-7 | NA | TRBV30
CASSRGGQVTYEQYF | TGTGCCAGCAGTCGAGGGGGACAGGTAACCTACGAGCAGTACTTC | few | TRBJ2-7 | TRBD1 | TRBV28
CASSLKGQSYEQYF | TGTGCCAGCAGCTTAAAGGGACAGAGCTACGAGCAGTACTTC | NA | TRBJ2-7 | TRBD1 | TRBV7-9
CATTGVMNTEAFF | TGTGCCACAACAGGGGTCATGAACACTGAAGCTTTCTTT | NA | TRBJ1-1 | TRBD1 | TRBV10-3
CASSITGQGSNQPQHF | TGTGCCAGCAGTATCACAGGGCAAGGAAGCAATCAGCCCCAGCATTTT | NA | TRBJ1-5 | NA | TRBV27
CASSFRQRLAGDNEQFF | TGCGCCAGCAGCTTCCGTCAGCGCCTAGCGGGAGACAATGAGCAGTTCTTC | NA | TRBJ2-1 | TRBD2 | TRBV4-1
CASSLLRDSYGYTF | TGTGCCAGCAGTTTACTGCGAGACAGCTATGGCTACACCTTC | NA | TRBJ1-2 | NA | TRBV27
CASSGRLTGGTNEKLFF | TGTGCCAGCAGTGGACGACTCACAGGGGGGACTAATGAAAAACTGTTTTTT | once | TRBJ1-4 | TRBD1 | TRBV27
CASSSNIYEQYF | TGTGCCAGCAGCTCTAATATCTACGAGCAGTACTTC | NA | TRBJ2-7 | NA | TRBV7-9
CASSPQRSTGNEQFF | TGTGCCAGCAGCCCCCAGAGGAGCACTGGCAATGAGCAGTTCTTC | NA | TRBJ2-1 | NA | TRBV7-9
CASSLSSRGSREAEAFF | TGTGCCAGCAGTTTATCGTCGCGTGGGTCCAGGGAGGCTGAAGCTTTCTTT | NA | TRBJ1-1 | NA | TRBV27
CASSEAGRVGYTF | TGTGCCAGCAGTGAAGCGGGTAGGGTTGGCTACACCTTC | NA | TRBJ1-2 | NA | TRBV6-1
CAGTLAGHSYEQYF | TGTGCCGGAACTCTAGCGGGCCACTCCTACGAGCAGTACTTC | NA | TRBJ2-7 | TRBD2 | TRBV7-9
CAITGTYVAGGRAGPDTQYF | TGTGCCATCACCGGGACATACGTAGCGGGCGGGAGGGCCGGCCCAGATACGCAGTATTTT | NA | TRBJ2-3 | TRBD2 | TRBV10-3
CATSRGTGRVAEYNEQFF | TGTGCCACCAGCAGGGGGACAGGTAGGGTAGCGGAATACAATGAGCAGTTCTTC | NA | TRBJ2-1 | TRBD1 | TRBV15
CSVGGGYTF | TGCAGCGTTGGAGGTGGCTACACCTTC | NA | TRBJ1-2 | NA | TRBV29-1
CASSAREDNYGYTF | TGTGCCAGCAGCGCACGTGAGGATAACTATGGCTACACCTTC | NA | TRBJ1-2 | NA | TRBV7-8
CASKGPWAAGAYEQYF | TGTGCCAGCAAAGGTCCATGGGCAGCGGGAGCTTACGAGCAGTACTTC | NA | TRBJ2-7 | TRBD2 | TRBV7-9
CASMNSYEQYF | TGTGCCAGCATGAATAGCTACGAGCAGTACTTC | NA | TRBJ2-7 | NA | TRBV27
CASSPDREETQYF | TGTGCCAGTAGCCCGGACAGAGAAGAGACCCAGTACTTC | NA | TRBJ2-5 | NA | TRBV19
CASSPGGVDGYTF | TGTGCCAGCAGCCCCGGAGGAGTTGACGGCTACACCTTC | NA | TRBJ1-2 | NA | TRBV9
CASSASRGANQPQHF | TGTGCCAGCAGTGCCAGCCGGGGGGCAAATCAGCCCCAGCATTTT | NA | TRBJ1-5 | NA | TRBV27
CASSLTAGTGDLLPPPDTQYF | TGTGCCAGCAGCTTAACTGCCGGGACAGGGGATCTTCTGCCCCCGCCAGATACGCAGTATTTT | NA | TRBJ2-3 | TRBD1 | TRBV13
CASSLGAGEAFF | TGTGCCAGCAGCCTGGGGGCAGGGGAAGCTTTCTTT | NA | TRBJ1-1 | NA | TRBV11-2
CASSLWTDPETQYF | TGTGCCAGCAGTTTATGGACAGACCCAGAGACCCAGTACTTC | NA | TRBJ2-5 | NA | TRBV27
CASSLAARNTEAFF | TGTGCCAGCAGCTTGGCCGCCAGGAACACTGAAGCTTTCTTT | NA | TRBJ1-1 | NA | TRBV5-6